This TCR beta chain appears in the sequencing data of a study of blood T cells in healthy people across ages. V shed 4 bases and J shed 5 bases, with 13 bases lying between them. This CDR3 has 13 amino acids. Looked up from germline, CDR1 is SGHDT and CDR2 is YYEEEE. Next came a second PCR, run for roughly 6 to 11 cycles, which used a sample-barcoded 5' primer along with a J-beta primer mix. TCRdb redid the calling of the 5' RACE reads with MiXCR, one entry per CDR3 protein. The sample consists of about 1.6 million distinct CDR3 sequences, around 35% of them appearing once. This chain links TRBV5-6 with TRBJ2-7; D possibly corresponds to TRBD1 (6 bases). This clonotype was sampled from a woman aged 30 to 39 in good health. The sample was blood. Here the CDR3 DNA reads TGTGCCAGCAGCATGGACAGAAACGACGAGCAGTACTTC. It translates to CASSMDRNDEQYF.